This T cell receptor beta chain was documented in a study of spatial heterogeneity in lung cancer. Overall study context: Every unique TCR and UMI combination, on average, appeared more than ten times in raw reads.

This CDR3 region has 13 residues. With 5 bases removed from V and 2 bases from J, the gap between germline ends came to 10 bases. In germline, CDR1 is MDHEN, CDR2 SYDVKM. TCRdb analysed the 5' RACE reads with MiXCR anew, one entry per CDR3 protein. The data contain some 43,000 distinct CDR3 sequences, about 11% of them singletons. Regarding time point: blood at routine non-recurrence follow-up after resection. The input material, whole RNA from tumor, nontumor lung or frozen PBMC, was sequenced unsorted. This clonotype was detected ten times or more. This rearrangement joins TRBV28 to TRBJ2-7; no reliable D call. The material was PBMCs, obtained at follow-up. This TCR was sampled from a female donor with early-stage non-small cell lung cancer. For the CDR3, the DNA is TGTGCCAGCAGTCTTGGGTCCGCCTACGAGCAGTACTTC. This codes for CASSLGSAYEQYF.